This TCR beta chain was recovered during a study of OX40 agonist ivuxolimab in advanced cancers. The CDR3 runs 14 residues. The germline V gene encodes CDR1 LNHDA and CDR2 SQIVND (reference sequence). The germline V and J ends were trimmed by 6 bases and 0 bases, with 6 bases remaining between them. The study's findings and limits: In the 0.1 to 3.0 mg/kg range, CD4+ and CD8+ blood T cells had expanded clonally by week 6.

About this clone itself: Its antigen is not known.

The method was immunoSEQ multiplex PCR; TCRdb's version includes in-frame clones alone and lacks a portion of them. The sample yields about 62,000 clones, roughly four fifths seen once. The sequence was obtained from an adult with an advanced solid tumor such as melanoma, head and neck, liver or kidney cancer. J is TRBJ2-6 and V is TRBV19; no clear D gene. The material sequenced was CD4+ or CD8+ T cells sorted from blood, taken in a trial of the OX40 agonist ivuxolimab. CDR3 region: CASSYSSGANVLTF. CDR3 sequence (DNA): TGTGCCAGTAGCTATAGCTCTGGGGCCAACGTCCTGACTTTC.